The 21 T cell receptor beta chains presented below share a single source sample, sequenced in a study of T-cell reconstitution after alpha-beta-depleted transplantation in children. Unique molecular identifiers were used in preparing the TCRbeta library. In TCRdb, the PCR reads were re-called with MiXCR into one record per CDR3 protein. The sample carries a few hundred thousand distinct CDR3 sequences, about 17% recorded once. Sequencing was performed on PBMCs, mostly from graft donor cells, taken 360 days after TCRalphabeta/CD19-depleted stem cell transplant. These receptors were taken from a boy under three years old who had a stem cell transplant for Wiskott-Aldrich syndrome, so the T cells may come from the graft donor.

This chain links TRBV9 with TRBJ2-1, with D unresolved. Per the germline V gene, CDR1 is SGDLS and CDR2 is YYNGEE. The CDR3 is 15 amino acids. V was clipped by 0 bases and J by 5 bases, with 12 bases between them. The CDR3 bases are TGTGCCAGCAGCGTAGGGGTATATTACAACAATGAGCAGTTCTTC. Its translation is CASSVGVYYNNEQFF.

This clonotype occurred many times. The junction does not match germline at one end; this may be a read error. The chain couples TRBV5-1 to TRBJ2-7; 8 nucleotides match TRBD1. Germline V lookup: CDR1 SGHRS, CDR2 YFSETQ. This CDR3 is 15 amino acids long. The CDR3 region is CASSLGTGRSYEQYF. The CDR3 DNA follows: TGTGCCAGCAGCTTGGGGACAGGACGATCCTACGAGCAGTACTTC.

This clonotype has just a few counts. The V call is TRBV27, the J call TRBJ1-1; tentative D call: TRBD1 (6 bases). The germline V gene has CDR1 MNHEY and CDR2 SMNVEV (reference sequence). The CDR3 has 14 residues. With 0 bases removed from V and 11 bases from J, the gap between germline ends came to 16 bases. CDR3 residues: CASSLSGGRGEAFF. The CDR3 DNA reads as TGTGCCAGCAGTTTATCAGGAGGTAGGGGGGAGGCTTTCTTT.

In its sample, this clonotype was seen a few times. The chain combines TRBV11-2 with TRBJ2-7; D unresolved. The CDR3 has 16 amino acids. V gave up 1 base and J gave up 3 bases, with 16 bases separating them. CDR1 and CDR2 from the germline V gene are SGHAT and FQNNGV. In DNA, the CDR3 is TGTGCCAGCAGCTTAGGTTTCGGATTCCGCCGCTACGAGCAGTACTTC. Residues: CASSLGFGFRRYEQYF.

This sequence joins TRBV3-1 and TRBJ2-2; TRBD2 agrees at 8 bases. Germline V gene data show CDR1 as LGHDT and CDR2 as YNNKEL (reference sequence). This CDR3 has 15 residues. V gave up 1 base and J gave up 5 bases; unmatched junction bases: 3. The CDR3 region has the DNA TGTGCCAGCAGCCAAGCACTAGCGGCAACCGGGGAGCTGTTTTTT. Protein sequence: CASSQALAATGELFF.

This chain uses TRBV7-2 with TRBJ1-2, with D possibly matching TRBD1 (6 bases). This CDR3 has 14 residues. Trimming removed 3 bases from V and 2 bases from J, with 10 bases in between. Germline values: CDR1 SGHTA, CDR2 FQGNSA. CDR3 sequence: CASSLDTGNYGYTF. CDR3 coding DNA: TGTGCCAGCAGCTTGGATACAGGGAACTATGGCTACACCTTC.

This clonotype came up a few times. The chain is built from TRBV6-5 and TRBJ2-7; tentative D call: TRBD1 (6 bases). Germline V lookup: CDR1 MNHEY, CDR2 SVGAGI. V was clipped by 0 bases and J by 0 bases, with 12 bases between them. The CDR3 is made up of 16 amino acids. The CDR3 bases are TGTGCCAGCAGTTACTCGGCAGGGGAGACCTCCTACGAGCAGTACTTC. It specifies CASSYSAGETSYEQYF.

The rearrangement links TRBV13 to TRBJ2-4; 7 bases map to TRBD1. CDR3 length: 23 amino acids. Losses at the gene ends were 5 bases for V and 0 bases for J; bases not matched to a gene: 28. CDR1 and CDR2 (germline): PRHDT, FYEKMQ (reference sequence). CDR3 in DNA: TGTGCCAGCAGCCTGAAACAGCGGACAGGAGGAGAAAGCACCATGCTAGCCAAAAACATTCAGTACTTC. Its translation: CASSLKQRTGGESTMLAKNIQYF.

The rearrangement links TRBV5-1 to TRBJ2-3; D is perhaps TRBD2 (6 bases). Trimming removed 0 bases from V and 6 bases from J, with 20 bases in between. Per the germline V gene, CDR1 is SGHRS and CDR2 is YFSETQ. The CDR3 has 17 residues. CDR3 residues: CASSLAGLARFPDTQYF. DNA of the CDR3: TGCGCCAGCAGCTTGGCAGGGCTAGCGCGTTTCCCCGATACGCAGTATTTT. Together with reference TRBV5-1 and TRBJ2-3, the CDR3 gives the full variable domain: KAGVTQTPRYLIKTRGQQVTLSCSPISGHRSVSWYQQTPGQGLQFLFEYFSETQRNKGNFPGRFSGRQFSNSRSEMNVSTLELGDSALYLCASSLAGLARFPDTQYFGPGTRLTVL.

The rearrangement links TRBV5-1 to TRBJ2-1; D unresolved. Germline CDR1 SGHRS, CDR2 YFSETQ. This CDR3 has 15 residues. V shed 4 bases and J shed 3 bases, with 14 bases lying between them. In nucleotides, the CDR3 is TGCGCCAGCAGCGCTCACTCCCCGTACTACAATGAGCAGTTCTTC. Translation gives CASSAHSPYYNEQFF.

At least ten counts were recorded for this clonotype. The V call is TRBV12-3 or TRBV12-4, the J call TRBJ2-7; TRBD1 might be the D (5 bases). Trimming took 5 bases from V and 4 from J, leaving 12 bases between them. The CDR3 extends over 13 amino acids. The CDR3 loop is CASSKKGSYEQYF. For the CDR3, the DNA is TGTGCCAGCAGTAAGAAGGGGTCTTACGAGCAGTACTTC.

This clonotype came up a few times. The J gene is TRBJ2-2, the V gene TRBV5-1, with 12 bases matching TRBD2. Unmatched junction bases numbered 9, after V lost 4 bases and J lost 5 bases. CDR3 length equals 17 residues. Looked up from germline, CDR1 is SGHRS and CDR2 is YFSETQ. The CDR3 DNA reads as TGCGCCAGCAGCCGACAACTAGCGGGAGGAGGTACCGGGGAGCTGTTTTTT. Translation: CASSRQLAGGGTGELFF.

The sample holds a few counts of this clonotype. This sequence joins TRBV20-1 and TRBJ2-1; D may match TRBD1 or TRBD2 (8 bases each). The V end lost 6 bases, the J end lost 4 bases, and 22 bases lay between the germline ends. The germline CDR1 and CDR2 sequences are DFQATT and SNEGSKA (reference sequence). The CDR3 is 16 residues long. The CDR3 reads CSAVTGEGLVYNEQFF. CDR3 sequence (DNA): TGCAGTGCAGTGACAGGGGAGGGACTAGTTTACAATGAGCAGTTCTTC.

About this clonotype: A clone one base away is much larger, so this may be a read error. This chain uses TRBV12-3 or TRBV12-4 with TRBJ2-1, with TRBD1 as a possible D gene (5 bases). This CDR3 region has 16 residues. The CDR3 protein is CPSSSRQLSSYNEQFF. CDR3 sequence (DNA): TGTCCCAGCAGTTCGAGACAGTTGAGCTCCTACAATGAGCAGTTCTTC.

Only a few counts were recorded for this clonotype. The chain links TRBV12-3 or TRBV12-4 to TRBJ2-5; 9 nucleotides match TRBD2. This CDR3 comprises 16 residues. V lost 6 bases to trimming and J lost 2 bases; unmatched junction nucleotides: 10. CDR3 in DNA: TGTGCCAGCAGCAAGAAAGCGGGGGGCCTGCAAGAGACCCAGTACTTC. Its translation is CASSKKAGGLQETQYF.

This clonotype was counted many times. The genes are TRBV6-4 and TRBJ2-7; D is possibly TRBD2 (6 bases). V was clipped by 6 bases and J by 0 bases, with 12 bases between them. The germline V gene encodes CDR1 MRHNA and CDR2 SNTAGT. The CDR3 consists of 14 residues. CDR3 coding DNA: TGTGCCAGCAGCCCGGACGGGAGCTCCTACGAGCAGTACTTC. This translates into CASSPDGSSYEQYF.

This clonotype showed up just a few times. The chain has TRBV6-5 and TRBJ1-3, with 8 bases lining up with TRBD1. The CDR3 extends over 15 amino acids. Germline trimming cut 4 bases from V and 4 bases from J; bases unmatched to any gene: 6. The germline CDR1 and CDR2 sequences are MNHEY and SVGAGI. The CDR3, as DNA: TGTGCCAGCAGTTTAGGGGACAGGTTGGGAAACACCATATATTTT. It specifies CASSLGDRLGNTIYF.

This clonotype appeared a few times. The V gene is TRBV6-5, the J gene TRBJ2-7, with D perhaps TRBD1 (5 bases). V was shortened by 0 bases and J by 2 bases, with 14 bases between the two germline ends. The germline gives CDR1 MNHEY, CDR2 SVGAGI. The CDR3 consists of 16 residues. The CDR3 is CASSYSRLTGTYEQYF. CDR3 nucleotides: TGTGCCAGCAGTTACTCGAGGCTAACAGGAACCTACGAGCAGTACTTC.

This chain uses TRBV12-3 or TRBV12-4 with TRBJ2-5; no clear D gene. This CDR3 comprises 14 residues. Trimming cost V 5 bases and J 1 base, with 11 bases left between them. CDR3 in amino acids: CASSLSQLQETQYF. DNA of the CDR3: TGTGCCAGCAGTCTCTCACAGCTCCAAGAGACCCAGTACTTC.

V and J are TRBV10-1 and TRBJ1-1; D remains unclear. In germline, CDR1 is WNHNN, CDR2 SYGVQD (reference sequence). V gave up 3 bases and J gave up 8 bases, with 16 bases separating them. The CDR3 has 14 residues. CDR3 in amino acids: CASSDHRRGMEAFF. The CDR3 nucleotides are TGCGCCAGCAGTGACCACCGACGCGGAATGGAAGCTTTCTTT.

This rearrangement joins TRBV5-1 to TRBJ2-5; 9 nucleotides match TRBD2. CDR3 length: 15 residues. Germline CDR1 is SGHRS and CDR2 is YFSETQ. The V and J ends lost 0 bases and 7 bases, in that order; junction bases with no gene match: 7. The CDR3 spells CASSLVPSGAGTQYF. The CDR3 DNA is TGCGCCAGCAGCTTGGTGCCTAGCGGGGCGGGGACCCAGTACTTC.